The following is a TCR beta chain sequence with its context. The data stem from a study of monozygotic twins with inflammatory bowel disease. The CDR3 is 14 amino acids. CDR1 SGDLS and CDR2 YYNGEE come from the germline V gene. The TCR libraries each used total RNA (roughly 4,000 ng per library). Amplification of TCRalpha and TCRbeta cDNA involved two nested PCRs that ran for 16 and 9 cycles. TCRdb reprocessed the 5' RACE reads and keeps a single row for each CDR3 protein, giving no DNA. This table holds more than 120,000 distinct CDR3 sequences. V gene TRBV9 combines with J gene TRBJ1-1. Sequenced: blood. The sequence was collected from a human donor with ulcerative colitis or Crohn's disease, or a healthy co-twin of an affected twin (not recorded which). The CDR3 loop reads CASSVDPTNTEAFF.